This entry describes one TCR beta chain. These data belong to a study of monozygotic twins with inflammatory bowel disease. Every sample had its cDNA made across eight separate reactions. Following a re-call of the 5' RACE reads, TCRdb has one entry per CDR3 protein and lacks DNA. Its clone listing holds 88,000 or so distinct CDR3 sequences. CDR3 length equals 13 residues. Per the germline V gene, CDR1 is MNHEY and CDR2 is SVGAGI. The rearrangement joins TRBV6-5 to TRBJ1-2; TCRdb's D call of TRBD1 is untestable without DNA. The TCR sequence derives from a human donor with ulcerative colitis or Crohn's disease, or a healthy co-twin of an affected twin (not recorded which). Sequencing was performed on blood. CDR3 amino acids: CASSRQGRHGYTF.